The 11 T cell receptor beta chains below come from one sample, sequenced in a study of regulatory T cells in long-lasting Graves disease (dated by TCRdb to 2020 to 2023). The sample's time point label, in plain terms: newly diagnosed GD, antithyroid drugs for less than 3 months. For both TCR sequencing and RNA sequencing, RNA was extracted from PBMCs in TRIzol. Libraries came from multiplex PCR. The sequencer was an Illumina HiSeq 4000. CDR3 regions were amplified by Arm-PCR with iRepertoire HTBI primers to construct TCR beta libraries. TCRdb cleaned the public reads at Q25 with fastp, built clones with MiXCR and kept in-frame beta chains. Every entry covers one CDR3 protein and lists the most common genes and DNA from its rows. The sample includes roughly 560,000 distinct CDR3 sequences, with 9.5% to 15% observed a single time. 8% to 10% of the sample comes from the top ten. The same sample was also studied in work on T cells in Graves' hyperthyroidism and ophthalmopathy.

The sample in question was peripheral blood mononuclear cells (PBMCs), obtained at new diagnosis, from a patient treated with antithyroid drugs. The receptors shown here come from a young woman with Graves disease. Donor details come from another sample of the same person, matched by shared clones.

Notes on this clonotype: At one of its ends the junction is not consistent with the germline gene, which may arise from a read error. This rearrangement joins TRBV27 to TRBJ1-1; D not certain. CDR1 and CDR2 (germline): MNHEY, SMNVEV (reference sequence). This CDR3 has 12 amino acids. The CDR3 region has the DNA TGTGCCAGCAGTTTCTCGTCCGCCAGCCTCTCGTTT. This gives the protein CASSFSSASLSF.

This clonotype was detected ten times or more. The chain links TRBV3-1 to TRBJ2-3; TRBD2 agrees at 11 bases. This CDR3 region has 19 residues. CDR1 and CDR2 (germline): LGHDT, YNNKEL (reference sequence). V gave up 0 bases and J gave up 5 bases; unmatched junction bases: 13. This CDR3 reads CASSQDLTGTSGSIDTQYF. In DNA form, the CDR3 reads TGTGCCAGCAGCCAAGATTTGACAGGAACTAGCGGGAGTATAGATACGCAGTATTTT.

About this clonotype: A much larger clone sits a single nucleotide away, making a read error possible. This chain joins TRBV27 and TRBJ2-1; TRBD2 matches 11 bases. Germline V gene data show CDR1 as MNHEY and CDR2 as SMNVEV (reference sequence). The ends lost 5 bases at V and 6 bases at J; junction bases unmatched: 6. This CDR3 is 15 amino acids long. This CDR3 reads CASSDSGRAVNEQFF. As DNA, the CDR3 is TGTGCCAGCAGTGATAGCGGGAGGGCCGTCAATGAGCAGTTCTTC.

Many counts were recorded for this clonotype. The chain has TRBV4-2 and TRBJ2-7; TRBD2 agrees at 12 bases. Unmatched junction bases numbered 3, after V lost 3 bases and J lost 3 bases. CDR1 and CDR2 from the germline V gene are LGHNA and YNFKEQ. The CDR3 loop spans 15 amino acids. The CDR3 DNA reads TGTGCCAGCAGCCAGTCGACTAGCGGGAGCTACGAGCAGTACTTC. Its protein is CASSQSTSGSYEQYF.

Details on this clonotype: A clone one base away is much larger, so this may be a read error. The rearrangement links TRBV3-1 to TRBJ1-2, with 10 bases aligning to TRBD1. The trim removed 2 bases at V and 5 bases at J, leaving 8 bases unmatched. Germline lookup yields CDR1 LGHDT and CDR2 YNNKEL (reference sequence). This CDR3 is built from 16 residues. The CDR3 DNA reads TGTGCCAGCAGCCAATCCGGGACAGGGGTACGGTATGGCTACACCTTC. Protein product: CASSQSGTGVRYGYTF.

The chain combines TRBV11-2 with TRBJ2-1, with D unclear. V was clipped by 11 bases and J by 13 bases, with 27 bases between them. Germline-derived CDR1 and CDR2 are SGHAT and FQNNGV. The CDR3 extends over 14 amino acids. For the CDR3, the DNA is TGTGCCTGGAGCCCATCAGCCCTTTTCCCCCCCCAGTTCTTC. This sequence encodes CAWSPSALFPPQFF.

This clonotype was seen repeatedly, ten times or more. The chain carries TRBV9 and TRBJ2-1, with 7 bases fitting TRBD2. Losses at the gene ends were 3 bases for V and 3 bases for J; bases not matched to a gene: 9. Germline V gives CDR1 SGDLS, CDR2 YYNGEE. The CDR3 contains 16 residues. DNA of the CDR3: TGTGCCAGCAGCGATGGAACCGGGACTATCTACAATGAGCAGTTCTTC. Translated: CASSDGTGTIYNEQFF. The full variable domain, completed using reference TRBV9 and TRBJ2-1, is DSGVTQTPKHLITATGQRVTLRCSPRSGDLSVYWYQQSLDQGLQFLIQYYNGEERAKGNILERFSAQQFPDLHSELNLSSLELGDSALYFCASSDGTGTIYNEQFFGPGTRLTVL.

This clonotype was found many times. The V call is TRBV11-3, the J call TRBJ2-1, with D possibly being TRBD2 (6 bases). Germline loops: CDR1 SGHNT, CDR2 YENEEA. CDR3 length: 13 amino acids. The V gene lost 2 bases and the J gene lost 9 bases, with 11 bases spanning the gap. CDR3 residues: CASSLKAGGEQFF. The CDR3 DNA is TGTGCCAGCAGCTTAAAAGCGGGCGGTGAGCAGTTCTTC.

This clonotype was seen many times. This chain uses TRBV20-1 with TRBJ2-7, with D uncertain. V lost 5 bases and J lost 3, with 17 bases in between. The CDR3 has 14 residues. Germline CDR1 DFQATT, CDR2 SNEGSKA (reference sequence). The CDR3 spells CSARGSGAIYEQYF. CDR3 in DNA: TGCAGTGCTCGCGGTAGTGGCGCTATCTACGAGCAGTACTTC.

This clonotype was recorded at least ten times. The chain has TRBV30 and TRBJ2-7, with D perhaps matching TRBD1 (6 bases). This CDR3 is 13 amino acids long. V was shortened by 2 bases and J by 3 bases, with 11 bases between the two germline ends. Germline loops: CDR1 GTSNPN, CDR2 SVGIG (reference sequence). This chain's CDR3 is CAWSRDTNYEQYF. CDR3 coding DNA: TGTGCCTGGAGTCGGGACACAAACTACGAGCAGTACTTC.

This clonotype was found many times. The rearrangement uses TRBV20-1 and TRBJ2-7; TRBD2 matches at 7 bases. J lost 0 bases, V lost 6 bases, and 8 bases had no gene match. The CDR3 spans 14 residues. The germline CDR1 and CDR2 sequences are DFQATT and SNEGSKA (reference sequence). This CDR3 reads CSAGGRTSSYEQYF. Written as DNA, the CDR3 is TGCAGTGCCGGGGGGAGGACAAGCTCCTACGAGCAGTACTTC.